The rows below give T cell receptor beta chains drawn from one sample of a study of a mutant IDH1 vaccine in newly diagnosed glioma. The method was immunoSEQ multiplex PCR; TCRdb's version includes in-frame clones alone and lacks a portion of them. Here the sample spans tens of thousands of clones, more than 80% being singletons. These receptors' antigens are unknown. This specimen was PBMCs, taken from a glioma patient whose treatment included an IDH1 peptide vaccine. The receptors were sampled from a man aged 50-59 years with glioma. CDR3s include the opening cysteine and the closing phenylalanine or tryptophan. The D gene is left open where the match is weak. Clone size, where shown, is once, few, many, or a class for clones that have expanded.

TRBJ1-1,TRBD1,TRBV5-1,NA,CASSPDRGSMNTEAFF,TGCGCCAGCAGCCCCGACAGGGGAAGTATGAACACTGAAGCTTTCTTT
TRBJ1-1,TRBD1,TRBV9,once,CASSPGGGWDTEAFF,TGTGCCAGCAGCCCAGGGGGGGGTTGGGACACTGAAGCTTTCTTT
TRBJ1-3,TRBD1,TRBV19,NA,CASKGRGLSGNTIYF,TGTGCCAGTAAGGGCAGGGGGCTCTCTGGAAACACCATATATTTT
TRBJ2-1,TRBD1,TRBV5-1,NA,CASSLEGQGYTEQFF,TGCGCCAGCAGCTTGGAGGGACAGGGGTATACGGAGCAGTTCTTC
TRBJ1-1,NA,TRBV28,once,CASRGPFEAFF,TGTGCCAGCAGGGGGCCGTTTGAAGCTTTCTTT
TRBJ2-5,TRBD1,TRBV29-1,NA,CSVKPLNFGTDQETQYF,TGCAGCGTCAAACCCCTTAACTTCGGGACAGACCAAGAGACCCAGTACTTC
TRBJ1-5,NA,TRBV6-1,NA,CASNSRSGRSPQHF,TGTGCCAGCAATAGCCGATCGGGACGATCGCCCCAGCATTTT
TRBJ1-4,NA,TRBV2,NA,CASSERLPEEKLFF,TGTGCCAGCAGCGAAAGGCTACCGGAGGAAAAACTGTTTTTT
TRBJ2-7,NA,TRBV2,NA,CASSEVASYSYEQYF,TGTGCCAGCAGTGAAGTGGCATCCTATTCCTACGAGCAGTACTTC
TRBJ1-5,NA,TRBV19,NA,CASSTWTHQPQHF,TGTGCCAGTAGTACGTGGACACATCAGCCCCAGCATTTT